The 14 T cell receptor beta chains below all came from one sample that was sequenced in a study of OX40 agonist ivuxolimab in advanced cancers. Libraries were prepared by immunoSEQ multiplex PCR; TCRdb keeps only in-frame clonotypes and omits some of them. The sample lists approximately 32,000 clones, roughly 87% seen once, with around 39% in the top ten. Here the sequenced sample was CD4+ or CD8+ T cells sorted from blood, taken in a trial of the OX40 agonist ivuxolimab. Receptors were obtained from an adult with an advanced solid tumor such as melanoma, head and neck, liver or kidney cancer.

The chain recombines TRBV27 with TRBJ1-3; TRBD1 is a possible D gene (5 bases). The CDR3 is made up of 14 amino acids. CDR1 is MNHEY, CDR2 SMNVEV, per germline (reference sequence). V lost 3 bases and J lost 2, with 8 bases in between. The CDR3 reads CASSFVGAGNTIYF. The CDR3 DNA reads TGTGCCAGCAGTTTCGTGGGGGCTGGAAACACCATATATTTT.

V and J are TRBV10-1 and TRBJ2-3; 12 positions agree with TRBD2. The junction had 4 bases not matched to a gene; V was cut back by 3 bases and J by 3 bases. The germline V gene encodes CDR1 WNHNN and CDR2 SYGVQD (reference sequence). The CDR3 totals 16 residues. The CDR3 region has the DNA TGCGCCAGCAGTGAAGTTACTAGCGGGAGGACAGATACGCAGTATTTT. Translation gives CASSEVTSGRTDTQYF.

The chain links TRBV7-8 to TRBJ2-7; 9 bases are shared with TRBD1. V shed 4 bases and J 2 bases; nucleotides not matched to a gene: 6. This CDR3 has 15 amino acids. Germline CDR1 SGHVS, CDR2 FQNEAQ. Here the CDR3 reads CASSSGTGSAYEQYF. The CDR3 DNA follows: TGTGCCAGCAGCTCCGGGACAGGGAGTGCCTACGAGCAGTACTTC. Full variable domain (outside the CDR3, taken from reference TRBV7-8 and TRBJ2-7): GAGVSQSPRYKVAKRGQDVALRCDPISGHVSLFWYQQALGQGPEFLTYFQNEAQLDKSGLPSDRFFAERPEGSVSTLKIQRTQQEDSAVYLCASSSGTGSAYEQYFGPGTRLTVT.

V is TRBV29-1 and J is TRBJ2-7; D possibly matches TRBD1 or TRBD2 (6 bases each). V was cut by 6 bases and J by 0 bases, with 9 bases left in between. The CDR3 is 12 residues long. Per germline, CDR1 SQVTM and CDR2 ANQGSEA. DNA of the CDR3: TGCAGCGTCAGGGGACTCTCCTACGAGCAGTACTTC. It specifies CSVRGLSYEQYF.

The CDR3 is CASSYSQRDGDTQYF. CDR3 bases: TGTGCCAGCAGTTACTCCCAGCGGGATGGAGATACGCAGTATTTT. This chain uses TRBV6-5 with TRBJ2-3; 7 bases align to TRBD2. The CDR3 covers 15 residues. The ends lost 0 bases at V and 5 bases at J; junction bases unmatched: 5. The germline V gene encodes CDR1 MNHEY and CDR2 SVGAGI.

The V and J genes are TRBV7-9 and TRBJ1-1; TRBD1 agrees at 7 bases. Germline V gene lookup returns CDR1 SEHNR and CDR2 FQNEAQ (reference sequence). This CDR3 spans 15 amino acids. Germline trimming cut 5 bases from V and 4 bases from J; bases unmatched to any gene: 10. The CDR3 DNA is TGTGCCAGCAGCCACGACAGGGCGGGGAGCACTGAAGCTTTCTTT. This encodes CASSHDRAGSTEAFF.

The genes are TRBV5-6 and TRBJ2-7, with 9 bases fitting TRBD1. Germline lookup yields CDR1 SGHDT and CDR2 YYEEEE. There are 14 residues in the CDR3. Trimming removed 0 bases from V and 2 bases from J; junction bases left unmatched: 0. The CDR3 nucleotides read TGTGCCAGCAGCTTGGGGACAGGGGCCTACGAGCAGTACTTC. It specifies CASSLGTGAYEQYF.

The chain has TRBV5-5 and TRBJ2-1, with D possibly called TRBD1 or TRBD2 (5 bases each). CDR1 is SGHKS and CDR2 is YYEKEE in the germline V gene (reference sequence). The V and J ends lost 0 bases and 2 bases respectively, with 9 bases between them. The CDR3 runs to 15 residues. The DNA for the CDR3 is TGTGCCAGCAGCTTGGATGGGGACCCCTACAATGAGCAGTTCTTC. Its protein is CASSLDGDPYNEQFF.

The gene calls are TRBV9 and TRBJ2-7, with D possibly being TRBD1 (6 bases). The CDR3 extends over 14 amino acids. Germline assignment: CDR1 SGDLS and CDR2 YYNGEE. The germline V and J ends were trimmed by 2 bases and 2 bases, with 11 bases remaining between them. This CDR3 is CASSVDRTTYEQYF. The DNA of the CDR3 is TGTGCCAGCAGCGTTGACAGGACGACCTACGAGCAGTACTTC.

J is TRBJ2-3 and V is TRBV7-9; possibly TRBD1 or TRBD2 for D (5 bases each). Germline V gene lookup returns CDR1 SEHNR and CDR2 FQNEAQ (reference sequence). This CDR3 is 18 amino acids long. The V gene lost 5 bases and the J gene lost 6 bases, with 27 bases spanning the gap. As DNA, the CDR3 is TGTGCCAGCAGCCCCCCCCGGGTGGGGGTGGTGAATTCGGATACGCAGTATTTT. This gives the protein CASSPPRVGVVNSDTQYF.

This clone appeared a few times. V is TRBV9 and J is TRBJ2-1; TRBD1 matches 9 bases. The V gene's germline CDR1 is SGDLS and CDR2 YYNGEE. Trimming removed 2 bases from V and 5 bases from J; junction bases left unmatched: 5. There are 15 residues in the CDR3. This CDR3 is CASSVSGTGNNEQFF. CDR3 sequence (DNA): TGTGCCAGCAGCGTGAGCGGGACAGGGAACAATGAGCAGTTCTTC.

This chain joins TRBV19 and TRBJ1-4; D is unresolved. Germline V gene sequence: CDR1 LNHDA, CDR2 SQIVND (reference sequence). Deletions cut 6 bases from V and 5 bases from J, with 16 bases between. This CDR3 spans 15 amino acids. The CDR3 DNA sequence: TGTGCCAGTAGAACCCCTGACCTCCTGAATGAAAAACTGTTTTTT. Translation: CASRTPDLLNEKLFF.

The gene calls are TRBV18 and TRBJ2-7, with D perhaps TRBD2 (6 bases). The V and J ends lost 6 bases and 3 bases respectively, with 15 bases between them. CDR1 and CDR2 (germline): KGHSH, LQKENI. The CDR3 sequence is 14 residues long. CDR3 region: CASSPLGGNYEQYF. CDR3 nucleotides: TGTGCCAGCTCGCCCTTGGGGGGAAACTACGAGCAGTACTTC.

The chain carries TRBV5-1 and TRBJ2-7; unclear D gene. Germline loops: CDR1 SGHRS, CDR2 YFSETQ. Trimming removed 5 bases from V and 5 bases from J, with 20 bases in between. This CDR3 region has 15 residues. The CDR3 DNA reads TGCGCCAGCAGTCCGAAATCCTCGATTCAGGACGAGCAGTACTTC. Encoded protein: CASSPKSSIQDEQYF.